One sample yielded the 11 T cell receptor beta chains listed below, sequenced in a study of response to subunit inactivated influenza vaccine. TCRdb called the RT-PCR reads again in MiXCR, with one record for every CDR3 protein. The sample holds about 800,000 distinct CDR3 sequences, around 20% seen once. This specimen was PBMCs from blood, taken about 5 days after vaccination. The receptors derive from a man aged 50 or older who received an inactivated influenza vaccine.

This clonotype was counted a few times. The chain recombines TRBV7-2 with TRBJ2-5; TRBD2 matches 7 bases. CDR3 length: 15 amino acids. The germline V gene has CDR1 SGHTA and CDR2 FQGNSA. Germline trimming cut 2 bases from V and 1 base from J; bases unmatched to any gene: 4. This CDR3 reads CASSLITGGQETQYF. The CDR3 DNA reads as TGTGCCAGCAGCTTAATAACGGGGGGCCAAGAGACCCAGTACTTC.

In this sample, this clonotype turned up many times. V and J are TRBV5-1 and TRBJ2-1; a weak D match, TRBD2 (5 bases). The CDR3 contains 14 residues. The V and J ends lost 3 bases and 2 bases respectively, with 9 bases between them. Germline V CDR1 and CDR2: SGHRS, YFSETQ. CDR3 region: CASSSTGTYNEQFF. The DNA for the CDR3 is TGCGCCAGCAGCTCCACGGGGACCTACAATGAGCAGTTCTTC.

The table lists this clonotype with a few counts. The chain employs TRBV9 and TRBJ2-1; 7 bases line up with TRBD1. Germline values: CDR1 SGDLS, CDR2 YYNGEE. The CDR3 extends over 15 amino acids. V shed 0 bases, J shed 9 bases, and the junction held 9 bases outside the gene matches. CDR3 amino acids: CASSVAVEGAAEQFF. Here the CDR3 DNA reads TGTGCCAGCAGCGTAGCGGTAGAGGGGGCGGCTGAGCAGTTCTTC.

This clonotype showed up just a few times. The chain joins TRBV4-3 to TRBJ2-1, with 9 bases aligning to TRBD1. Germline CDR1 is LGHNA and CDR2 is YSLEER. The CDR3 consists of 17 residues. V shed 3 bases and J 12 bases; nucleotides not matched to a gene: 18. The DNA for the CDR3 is TGCGCCAGCAGCCAGGAACCTAGGACAGGGGTTTGGGGTGGGCAGTTCTTC. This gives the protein CASSQEPRTGVWGGQFF.

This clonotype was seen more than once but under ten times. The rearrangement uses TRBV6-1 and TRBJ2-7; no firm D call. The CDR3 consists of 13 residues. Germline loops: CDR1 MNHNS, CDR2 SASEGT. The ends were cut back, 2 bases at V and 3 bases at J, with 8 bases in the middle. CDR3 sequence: CASSERADYEQYF. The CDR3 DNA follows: TGTGCCAGCAGTGAAAGGGCAGACTACGAGCAGTACTTC.

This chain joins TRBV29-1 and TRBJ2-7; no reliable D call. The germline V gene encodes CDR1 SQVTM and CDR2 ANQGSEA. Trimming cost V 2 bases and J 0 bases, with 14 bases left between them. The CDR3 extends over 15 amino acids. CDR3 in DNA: TGCAGCGTTGAACTGGGGAAAAAAAACTCCTACGAGCAGTACTTC. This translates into CSVELGKKNSYEQYF.

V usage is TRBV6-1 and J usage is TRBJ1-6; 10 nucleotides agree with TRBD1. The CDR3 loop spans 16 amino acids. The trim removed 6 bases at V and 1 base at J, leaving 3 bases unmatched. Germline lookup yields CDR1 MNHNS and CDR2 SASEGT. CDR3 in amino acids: CASSGQGVSYNSPLHF. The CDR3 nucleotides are TGTGCCAGCAGCGGACAGGGGGTTTCCTATAATTCACCCCTCCACTTT.

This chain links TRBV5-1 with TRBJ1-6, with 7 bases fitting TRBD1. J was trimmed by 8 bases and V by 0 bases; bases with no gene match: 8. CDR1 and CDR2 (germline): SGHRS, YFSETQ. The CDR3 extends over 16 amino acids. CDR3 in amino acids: CASSLAGGQSYSPLHF. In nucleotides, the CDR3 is TGCGCCAGCAGCTTGGCCGGGGGACAGAGCTATTCACCCCTCCACTTT.

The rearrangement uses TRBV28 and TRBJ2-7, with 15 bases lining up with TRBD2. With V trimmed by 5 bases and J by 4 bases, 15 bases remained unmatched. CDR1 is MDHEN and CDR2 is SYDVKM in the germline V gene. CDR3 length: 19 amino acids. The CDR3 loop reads CASSPSPGTSGRSLYEQYF. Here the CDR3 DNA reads TGTGCCAGCAGTCCCAGCCCAGGGACTAGCGGGAGGTCCTTATACGAGCAGTACTTC.

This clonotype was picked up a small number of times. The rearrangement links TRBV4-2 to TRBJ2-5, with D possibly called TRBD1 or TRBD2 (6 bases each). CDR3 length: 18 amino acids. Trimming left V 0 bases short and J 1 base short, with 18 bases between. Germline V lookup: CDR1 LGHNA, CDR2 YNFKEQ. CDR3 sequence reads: CASSQEGTGARVQETQYF. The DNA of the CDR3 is TGTGCCAGCAGCCAAGAAGGAACGGGGGCCAGGGTCCAAGAGACCCAGTACTTC.

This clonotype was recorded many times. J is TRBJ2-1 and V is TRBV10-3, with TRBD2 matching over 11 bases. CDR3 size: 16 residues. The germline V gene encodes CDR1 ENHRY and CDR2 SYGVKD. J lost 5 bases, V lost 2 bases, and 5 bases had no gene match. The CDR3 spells CAISEKATSGDNEQFF. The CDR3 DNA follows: TGTGCCATCAGTGAGAAGGCGACTAGCGGGGACAATGAGCAGTTCTTC.